This T cell receptor (beta chain) was profiled in a study of cytomegalovirus exposure and HLA in healthy donors (dated by TCRdb to the late 2010s). Notes on the research overall: An earlier analysis of 587 of the donors reported about 280 Gb of sequence data and 90 million to 120 million unique TCR beta sequences obtained from about 200 million T cells. The study combined high-throughput TCR immunosequencing, statistical association of individual TCRs with disease status, and machine learning to predict cytomegalovirus infection status. An earlier analysis of some 500 of the donors used high-throughput TCR beta sequencing to judge whether each TCR beta V gene segment behaved as functional or pseudogenic. A later genetic analysis used genome-wide SNP genotypes for about 65% of the 666 donors, treating that subset as a discovery cohort. Of the 300 to 400 genotyped donors, approximately 83% fell in the genetic ancestry cluster associated with self-reported Caucasian donors. Approximately 300 gigabases of sequencing data and 70 million to 100 million unique TCR sequences made up an early release that covered approximately 650 HLA-typed donors. HLA typing included class I and class II loci at four-digit resolution. Across approximately 400 genotyped donors of the cohort, an average of approximately 240,000 unique TCR beta nucleotide sequences per donor were sequenced, and roughly 17% of those sequences were non-productive. Donor age, sex, ethnicity and CMV serostatus were collected together with the repertoire data. A later analysis re-analyzed previously published TCR beta repertoires from 666 donors and added high-resolution HLA genotyping to study TCR occurrence patterns. Using immunosequencing, the study profiled T cell repertoires from around 680 subjects and related those repertoires to cytomegalovirus serostatus. The study was designed to test whether signatures of past pathogen exposure could be identified by cataloging public T cell receptors. Four or five DR-DQ haplotypes were handled as single units for association and clustering because linkage in the cohort was strong. In addition to the first cohort of 666 subjects, a separate validation cohort of 120 different subjects was used. The number of typed donors differed by locus: roughly 629-630 for A, B, C, DRB1 and DQB1; 500 to 550 for DQA1; over 600 for DPA1; and roughly 450 for DPB1. Rather than using new phenotypic data, the later analysis identified candidate immune exposures from TCR beta sequences and from how often those sequences occurred across donors. All discovery cohort repertoires had been generated on a single sequencing platform.

The cohort consisted of some 730 healthy bone marrow donors. At the time of sampling, every cohort member was nominally healthy, though immune exposures that went unrecorded were likely present. The donor was CMV seropositive and belonged to the group of 250 to 350 seropositive cohort members. Every donor gave a peripheral blood sample, and the peripheral blood mononuclear cells from that sample were used for TCR beta sequencing. The Qiagen DNeasy Blood Extraction Kit was used to extract genomic DNA from the blood cell samples. Of note for this clone: Its specific antigen is unknown. Per-base quality was not reported, and no clone a single base away is much larger than it.

The paper as a whole reports these results and caveats: Assigning TCR associations to individual alleles was difficult when HLA alleles, especially DR and DQ, strongly co-occurred. A few of the identified cytomegalovirus-associated TCR beta chains were confirmed in vitro to be specific for cytomegalovirus antigens. Because counts were too low, around 17 rarely observed V segments, including chromosome 9 orphons, were left out of the earlier analysis of a few hundred of the donors. It was suggested by the authors that the approach could potentially be generalized to other disease states and immunological phenotypes. An association between a missense DCLRE1C variant and V-gene and J-gene trimming of TCR beta chains was found in a later genetic analysis and replicated in an independent cohort. In a later analysis, most CMV-associated TCR beta chains were found to appear HLA-restricted, with HLA associations seemingly driven largely by CMV exposure. A further reported finding was that TCR beta sequences accurately predicted the HLA-A and HLA-B alleles for most subjects in the first cohort. The sequencing pipeline was judged likely to have produced a cluster of highly shared sequence variants as a technical artifact. The cohort was sequenced for TCR beta chains only, and without alpha or paired-chain data the features that could be detected were limited. A later analysis reported that several top co-occurrence clusters appeared linked to parvovirus B19, influenza, CMV and Epstein-Barr virus. Correlated functional status among segregating V segments might reflect linkage disequilibrium, but an unknown experimental factor could not be ruled out. Broadly in line with IMGT annotations, most TCR beta V segments showed up in productive rearrangements about 87% or about 30% of the time in an earlier analysis of around 550 of the donors. Sequencing depth was assumed to be roughly uniform across donors in the presence/absence analyses, though that assumption may not hold. In a later genetic analysis, fewer N-insertions in productive TCRs were reported among donors in an Asian-associated ancestry cluster than the approximately 670-donor mean. The classifier was reported to diagnose cytomegalovirus status with high specificity and sensitivity in both the original and validation cohorts. While some public TCRs were present in many individuals, most TCR sequences turned up only very rarely across donors. In a later analysis, TCR association rates were found to vary across HLA loci, with the most associated TCRs seen for DRB1 alleles and the fewest for HLA-C alleles. In a later analysis, HLA-associated TCR beta chains were found to be more clonally expanded and to have lower generation probabilities than equally common non-associated chains. Because the 87-base-pair reads could not distinguish some IMGT-functional V segments, including TRBV6-2 and TRBV6-3, those segments were excluded. At a false discovery rate of 0.05, a later analysis linked under 20,000 TCR beta sequences to specific HLA alleles. CMV serostatus was the only immune exposure information available for the cohort. The study listed 164 TCR beta chains as associated with cytomegalovirus. Because HLA typing was missing for some donors at each locus, association tests included only the typed subset.

Libraries were constructed by the immunoSEQ multiplex PCR assay. For the multiplex PCR, a mixture combining 60 forward primers for TCR Vbeta segments and 13 reverse primers for TCR Jbeta segments was used. The CDR3 region of rearranged TCR beta genes was amplified from genomic DNA by a multiplex PCR assay. Amplified TCR beta libraries were sequenced as 87-base-pair reads on the Illumina HiSeq System. As for the original processing: In a later analysis, roughly 80 million unique TCR beta chains were counted across the approximately 640 repertoires, and roughly 10 million of these chains were shared by at least two donors. Raw reads were error-corrected and collapsed into unique sequences with a nearest-neighbor algorithm that merged closely related sequences to remove PCR and sequencing errors. CDR3 sequences were aligned to IMGT reference sequences to assign V, D and J gene segments. Each retained sequence needed at least a six-nucleotide match to both a V gene segment and a J gene segment. Rearrangements were classified as productive when the CDR3 lacked stop codons and remained in frame with V and J, and all other rearrangements were classified as non-productive. Following IMGT convention, CDR3 was defined as the stretch from the second conserved V-encoded cysteine to the conserved J-encoded phenylalanine. The earlier analysis of a few hundred of the donors excluded any sequence lacking an unambiguous match to a single V gene segment. An earlier analysis of roughly 590 of the donors called V segments functional above 56.7% productive rearrangements and segregating when the between-donor standard deviation exceeded 5%. A statistical classification framework was built for diagnosing cytomegalovirus status from the catalog of TCR beta chain sequences. In a later analysis, V and J genes were assigned by comparing TCR nucleotide sequences against IMGT/GENE-DB human TR gene sequences. Using the TCRdist pipeline, a later analysis assigned CDR3 sequences along with most-parsimonious VDJ recombination scenarios. In a later analysis, each TCR beta chain was defined by its CDR3 amino acid sequence together with its V-gene family, and reads lacking a unique V-gene family were excluded. As a way to deal with suspected cross-contamination and a sequencing artifact, a later analysis dropped over 550 nucleotide sequences that were highly shared and had low generation probability. In a later analysis, a clonal expansion index for each public chain was calculated from normalized within-repertoire ranks of inferred template counts. A later analysis computed generation probabilities with a VDJ recombination model fitted to out-of-frame rearrangements, and checked the results against IGoR. A later analysis scored TCR-TCR, TCR-HLA and TCR-CMV co-occurrence with hypergeometric tests, applying a repertoire-size bias correction to TCR pairs. False discovery rates were estimated in a later analysis by permuting HLA or CMV assignments 20 times. A later analysis grouped co-occurring TCRs with DBSCAN, adding TCRdist sequence similarity when clustering within HLA-allele-positive subsets. For co-occurrence clustering, repertoires with fewer than 30,000 or more than 120,000 public chains were excluded, along with roughly 5 repertoires with anomalous nucleotide sharing. TCRdb's version of the immuneACCESS table is confined to in-frame rearrangements and falls short of the full clone set. An unresolved V gene accounts for under half of the shortfall where checked; the remainder is of unknown origin. V, J and clone size reflect that table, while D and trimming were determined from the DNA. The sample table records over 150,000 clones; approximately 84% of these occur just once. The ten most abundant clones make up about 3.4% of the sample.

The CDR3 runs 12 residues from the cysteine to the phenylalanine. Only the CDR3 DNA stays, 36 bases, in frame from base 1. The junction shows trimming of 5 bases on V and 8 bases on J, and the gene matches do not reach 4 bases of it. The CDR1 and CDR2 encoded by the germline V gene are MGHDK and SYGVNS. The source material was PBMCs. The receptor chain draws on TRBV25-1 and TRBJ1-2, and 8 junction bases match TRBD1. The receptor comes from a woman in her fifties or sixties in good health and CMV-seropositive. The CDR3 region reads CASSTGGRGYTF. The DNA sequence is TGTGCCAGCAGTACAGGGGGTCGGGGCTACACCTTC.